The clone carrying this TCR delta chain was counted between two and nine times. Its target is not known. TCRdb records a much larger clone's protein for this DNA, with a difference at residue 13 that likely arises from a read error; the protein given is the translation of the DNA. Vgamma9/Vdelta2+ and Vdelta2-negative gammadelta T cells were flow-sorted from PBMC for bulk sequencing. This specimen belongs to a study of γδ T cells in repeated Plasmodium falciparum infection. Study-wide results and limits: Vdelta2-negative gammadelta repertoires appeared less diverse and less shared in Malian than Australian children. Waves of new clonotype selection appeared after repeated controlled infections in Vdelta2-negative, largely Vdelta1+, gammadelta T cells.

TCRdb repeated clone calling on the multiplex PCR reads with CATT. The data contain around 50,000 delta-chain clones, 1.9% of them singletons. With 1 base clipped from V and 1 base from J, the junction kept 16 bases outside the gene matches. The germline V gene encodes CDR1 TSWWSYY and CDR2 QGS. CDR3 length: 20 amino acids. The gene calls are TRDV1 and TRDJ1; 9 bases fit TRDD3. Because TCRdb records no J gene, it was assigned here through a match of the DNA to germline. Sequencing used gamma-delta T cells from blood. The receptor was derived from a pool of human donors (malaria-infected and uninfected, not separated). CDR3 loop: CALGEHITRYWGTLTDKLIF. The CDR3 bases are TGTGCTCTTGGGGAACACATAACCAGGTACTGGGGGACACTCACCGATAAACTCATCTTT.